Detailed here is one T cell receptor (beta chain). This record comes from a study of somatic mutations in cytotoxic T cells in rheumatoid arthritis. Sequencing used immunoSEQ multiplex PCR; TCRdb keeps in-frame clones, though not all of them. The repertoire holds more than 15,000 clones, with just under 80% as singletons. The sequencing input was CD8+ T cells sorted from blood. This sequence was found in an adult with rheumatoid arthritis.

The CDR3 DNA sequence: TGTGCCAGCAGCCCTCACCGGGACAGGGTTGGGTATAATTCACCCCTCCACTTT. Its translation: CASSPHRDRVGYNSPLHF. This rearrangement joins TRBV7-9 to TRBJ1-6; 9 bases are a match to TRBD1. Trimming took 5 bases from V and 4 from J; bases not matched to a gene: 12. Germline V CDR1 and CDR2: SEHNR, FQNEAQ (reference sequence). CDR3 size: 18 residues.